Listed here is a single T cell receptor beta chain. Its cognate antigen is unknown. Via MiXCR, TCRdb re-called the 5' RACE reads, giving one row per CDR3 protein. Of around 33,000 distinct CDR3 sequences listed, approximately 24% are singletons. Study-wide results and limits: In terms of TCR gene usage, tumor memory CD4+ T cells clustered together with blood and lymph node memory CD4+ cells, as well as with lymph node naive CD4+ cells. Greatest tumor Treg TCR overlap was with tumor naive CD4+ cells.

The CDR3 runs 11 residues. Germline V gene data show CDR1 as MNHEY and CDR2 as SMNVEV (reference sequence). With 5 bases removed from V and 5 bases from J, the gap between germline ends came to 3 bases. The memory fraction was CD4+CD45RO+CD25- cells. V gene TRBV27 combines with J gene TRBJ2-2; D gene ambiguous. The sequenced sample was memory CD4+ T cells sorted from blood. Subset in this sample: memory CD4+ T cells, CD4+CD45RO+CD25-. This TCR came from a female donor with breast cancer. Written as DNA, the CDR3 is TGTGCCAGCAGTAATACCGGGGAGCTGTTTTTT. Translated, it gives CASSNTGELFF.